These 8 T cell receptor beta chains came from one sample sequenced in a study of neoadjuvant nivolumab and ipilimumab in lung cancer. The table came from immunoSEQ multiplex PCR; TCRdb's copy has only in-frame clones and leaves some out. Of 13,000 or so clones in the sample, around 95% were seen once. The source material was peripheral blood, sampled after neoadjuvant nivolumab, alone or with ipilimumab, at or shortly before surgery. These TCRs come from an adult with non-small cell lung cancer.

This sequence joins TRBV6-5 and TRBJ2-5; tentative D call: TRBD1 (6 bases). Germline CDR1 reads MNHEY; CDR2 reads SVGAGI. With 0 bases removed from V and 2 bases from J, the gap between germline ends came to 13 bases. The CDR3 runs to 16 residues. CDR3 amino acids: CASSYSFRTAQETQYF. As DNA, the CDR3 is TGTGCCAGCAGTTACTCCTTCCGGACAGCACAAGAGACCCAGTACTTC.

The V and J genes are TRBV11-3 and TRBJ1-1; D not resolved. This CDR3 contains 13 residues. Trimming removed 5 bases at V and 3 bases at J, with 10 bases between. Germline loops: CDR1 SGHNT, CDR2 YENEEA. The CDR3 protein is CASSTSWDTEAFF. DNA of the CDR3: TGTGCCAGCAGCACCTCCTGGGACACTGAAGCTTTCTTT.

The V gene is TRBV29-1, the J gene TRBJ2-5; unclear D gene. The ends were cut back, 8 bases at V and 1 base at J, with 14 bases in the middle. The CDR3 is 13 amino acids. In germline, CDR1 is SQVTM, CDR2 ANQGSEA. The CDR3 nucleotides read TGCAGCACCCTATGGAATACCCAAGAGACCCAGTACTTC. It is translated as CSTLWNTQETQYF. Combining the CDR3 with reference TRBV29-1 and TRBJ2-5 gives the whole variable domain SAVISQKPSRDICQRGTSLTIQCQVDSQVTMMFWYRQQPGQSLTLIATANQGSEATYESGFVIDKFPISRPNLTFSTLTVSNMSPEDSSIYLCSTLWNTQETQYFGPGTRLLVL.

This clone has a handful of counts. The CDR3 sequence: CASLRGTAYEQYF. The CDR3 DNA sequence: TGTGCCAGCTTAAGAGGGACTGCATACGAGCAGTACTTC. The chain uses TRBV2 and TRBJ2-7, with D possibly being TRBD2 (6 bases). V shed 8 bases and J shed 4 bases, with 15 bases lying between them. CDR1 is SNHLY and CDR2 is FYNNEI in the germline V gene. CDR3 length: 13 amino acids.

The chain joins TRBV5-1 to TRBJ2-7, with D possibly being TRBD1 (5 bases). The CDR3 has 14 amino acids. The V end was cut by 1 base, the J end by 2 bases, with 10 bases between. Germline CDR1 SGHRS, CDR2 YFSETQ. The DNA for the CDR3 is TGCGCCAGCAGCTTGCCGGACACCGCCTACGAGCAGTACTTC. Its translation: CASSLPDTAYEQYF.

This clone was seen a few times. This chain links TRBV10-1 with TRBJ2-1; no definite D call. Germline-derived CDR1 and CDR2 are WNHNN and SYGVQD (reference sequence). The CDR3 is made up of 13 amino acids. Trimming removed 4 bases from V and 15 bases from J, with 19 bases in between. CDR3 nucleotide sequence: TGCGCCAGCAGTGCGAGTAATGGTGTAGATCGGTTCTTC. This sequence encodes CASSASNGVDRFF.

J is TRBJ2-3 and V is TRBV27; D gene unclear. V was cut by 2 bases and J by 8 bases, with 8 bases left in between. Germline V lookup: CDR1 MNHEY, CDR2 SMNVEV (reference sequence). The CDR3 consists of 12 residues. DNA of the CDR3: TGTGCCAGCAGTTTAACTGCCGGTACGCAGTATTTT. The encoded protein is CASSLTAGTQYF.

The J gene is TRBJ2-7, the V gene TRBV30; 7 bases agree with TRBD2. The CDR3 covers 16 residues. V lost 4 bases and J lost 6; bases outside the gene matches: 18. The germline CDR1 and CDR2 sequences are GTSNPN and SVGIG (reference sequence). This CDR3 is CAWTFLRGSSFGEQYF. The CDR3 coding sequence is TGTGCCTGGACGTTTTTGCGCGGGAGCTCTTTTGGCGAGCAGTACTTC. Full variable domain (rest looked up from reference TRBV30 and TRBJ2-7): SQTIHQWPATLVQPVGSPLSLECTVEGTSNPNLYWYRQAAGRGLQLLFYSVGIGQISSEVPQNLSASRPQDRQFILSSKKLLLSDSGFYLCAWTFLRGSSFGEQYFGPGTRLTVT.